The 17 T cell receptor beta chains in this list originate from one sample, sequenced in a study of regulatory T cells in long-lasting Graves disease. Arm-PCR of CDR3 regions with iRepertoire HTBI primers generated TCR beta libraries. TCRdb redid the calling of the multiplex PCR reads with MiXCR, one entry per CDR3 protein. The sample includes about 420,000 distinct CDR3 sequences, 16% of them seen just once. Time point of the sample: newly diagnosed GD, antithyroid drugs for less than 3 months. Extracted RNA from PBMCs served as the source of the TCR library. These same data were also listed under a study on T cells in Graves' hyperthyroidism and ophthalmopathy.

The sequences come from peripheral blood mononuclear cells (PBMCs), collected at new diagnosis, from a patient treated with antithyroid drugs. These receptors all stem from a woman between 18 and 29 years old with Graves disease.

This clonotype has ten or more counts. The chain has TRBV24-1 and TRBJ1-1; D not certain. The CDR3 spans 13 residues. Germline CDR1 reads KGHDR; CDR2 reads SFDVKD. V lost 1 base and J 5 bases, leaving 7 bases between the germline ends. The CDR3 nucleotides are TGTGCCACCAGTGATTTAAGGGCTACTGAAGCTTTCTTT. Amino acids: CATSDLRATEAFF.

This chain connects TRBV6-1 to TRBJ2-2; D is unclear. The CDR3 sequence is 13 residues long. V was shortened by 6 bases and J by 6 bases, with 11 bases between the two germline ends. From germline, CDR1 is MNHNS and CDR2 SASEGT. The CDR3 loop reads CASRLGRAGELFF. In DNA, the CDR3 is TGTGCCAGCAGGCTCGGACGGGCCGGGGAGCTGTTTTTT.

This chain connects TRBV20-1 to TRBJ2-2, with 9 nucleotides matching TRBD2. Unmatched junction bases numbered 10, after V lost 5 bases and J lost 6 bases. CDR3 length: 15 residues. Germline V gene sequence: CDR1 DFQATT, CDR2 SNEGSKA (reference sequence). CDR3 protein: CSARRPGTSPGELFF. CDR3 sequence (DNA): TGCAGTGCTCGGCGGCCCGGGACTAGCCCCGGGGAGCTGTTTTTT.

This clonotype was seen a handful of times. The rearrangement uses TRBV14 and TRBJ2-5; unclear D gene. The V end lost 1 base, the J end lost 3 bases, and 12 bases lay between the germline ends. This CDR3 has 15 amino acids. Germline V lookup: CDR1 SGHDN, CDR2 FVKESK. The CDR3 protein is CASSQVHPLEETQYF. The CDR3 DNA reads TGTGCCAGCAGCCAAGTACACCCCTTGGAAGAGACCCAGTACTTC.

Comments on this clonotype: Given a much more abundant clone one base away, this may be a read error. The conserved phenylalanine or tryptophan is not found at the CDR3 terminus, so this likely reflects a read error. The genes are TRBV6-1 and TRBJ2-2, with 7 bases lining up with TRBD2. After removal of 2 bases from V and 0 bases from J, the junction contained 15 bases not matched to a gene. CDR1 and CDR2 from the germline V gene are MNHNS and SASEGT. The CDR3 loop spans 20 amino acids. CDR3 nucleotides: TGTGCCAGCAGTGAAACGCCGGGACTAAGTTTTTTGGCGAACACCGGGGAGCTGTTTTTA. Its translation is CASSETPGLSFLANTGELFL.

This clonotype was detected ten times or more. The genes are TRBV2 and TRBJ2-3; D is possibly TRBD2 (5 bases). The germline V gene has CDR1 SNHLY and CDR2 FYNNEI. With 7 bases removed from V and 4 bases from J, the gap between germline ends came to 12 bases. This CDR3 has 13 residues. CDR3: CASTSRGSDTQYF. CDR3 in DNA: TGTGCCAGCACCTCACGGGGATCAGATACGCAGTATTTT.

The chain joins TRBV4-3 to TRBJ2-3, with D unclear. V gave up 0 bases and J gave up 1 base, with 17 bases separating them. Germline values: CDR1 LGHNA, CDR2 YSLEER. The CDR3 length is 18 residues. This CDR3 reads CASSQDPVGRMGTDTQYF. The CDR3 nucleotides are TGCGCCAGCAGCCAAGACCCAGTCGGCAGGATGGGCACAGATACGCAGTATTTT.

Ten or more counts support this clonotype. The J gene is TRBJ2-7, the V gene TRBV5-1; 11 nucleotides line up with TRBD2. The germline CDR1 and CDR2 sequences are SGHRS and YFSETQ. V shed 0 bases and J 2 bases; nucleotides not matched to a gene: 4. The CDR3 loop spans 16 amino acids. The CDR3 protein is CASSLAGTSGTYEQYF. CDR3 DNA: TGCGCCAGCAGCTTGGCCGGGACTAGCGGAACCTACGAGCAGTACTTC.

This clonotype appeared a single time. This may arise from a read error, as a much more abundant clone is one base away. The J gene is TRBJ2-3, the V gene TRBV20-1, with 7 bases identical to TRBD1. This CDR3 region has 14 residues. In germline, CDR1 is DFQATT, CDR2 SNEGSKA (reference sequence). V was clipped by 4 bases and J by 8 bases; unmatched bases: 12. The CDR3 nucleotides are TGCAGTGCTAAGGGGGCAGGGCTCGCTGTTACGCAGTATTTT. Translated, it gives CSAKGAGLAVTQYF.

The CDR3: CASSPERESGELFF. CDR3 DNA sequence: TGTGCCAGCAGCCCGGAGCGGGAGTCCGGGGAGCTGTTTTTT. The chain carries TRBV4-2 and TRBJ2-2, with 8 positions matching TRBD2. Germline V gene sequence: CDR1 LGHNA, CDR2 YNFKEQ. There are 14 residues in the CDR3. With 4 bases clipped from V and 6 bases from J, the junction kept 4 bases outside the gene matches.

The table lists this clonotype with many counts. The rearrangement joins TRBV28 to TRBJ2-3; possibly TRBD2 for D (5 bases). This CDR3 has 14 amino acids. Germline V gene data show CDR1 as MDHEN and CDR2 as SYDVKM. The V and J ends lost 3 bases and 6 bases respectively, with 13 bases between them. The CDR3 protein is CASSLKERTDTQYF. The CDR3 region has the DNA TGTGCCAGCAGTTTGAAAGAGCGGACGGATACGCAGTATTTT.

This clonotype was seen many times. The chain carries TRBV20-1 and TRBJ2-5, with TRBD2 matching over 9 bases. J gave up 4 bases and V 0 bases, and 9 bases lay outside the gene matches. The germline gives CDR1 DFQATT, CDR2 SNEGSKA (reference sequence). The CDR3 is made up of 16 amino acids. In DNA form, the CDR3 reads TGCAGTGCTAGAGATGGTAGCGGGAGAGGGGGAGAGACCCAGTACTTC. Translating gives CSARDGSGRGGETQYF.

This clonotype was detected only a few times. This chain links TRBV12-5 with TRBJ2-3; 13 nucleotides align to TRBD2. The CDR3 covers 17 residues. Germline values: CDR1 LGHNT, CDR2 FRNRAP. V shed 5 bases, J shed 2 bases, and the junction held 7 bases outside the gene matches. The CDR3 reads CASGLRTSGSATDTQYF. In nucleotides, the CDR3 is TGTGCTAGTGGTCTAAGGACTAGCGGGAGCGCCACAGATACGCAGTATTTT. Filled out from reference TRBV12-5 and TRBJ2-3, the complete variable domain reads DARVTQTPRHKVTEMGQEVTMRCQPILGHNTVFWYRQTMMQGLELLAYFRNRAPLDDSGMPKDRFSAEMPDATLATLKIQPSEPRDSAVYFCASGLRTSGSATDTQYFGPGTRLTVL.

This clonotype occurred many times. The gene calls are TRBV11-2 and TRBJ2-5; D is unclear. The CDR3 sequence is 13 residues long. From germline, CDR1 is SGHAT and CDR2 FQNNGV. V was clipped by 3 bases and J by 4 bases, with 9 bases between them. The CDR3 is CASSFWGGETQYF. CDR3 in DNA: TGTGCCAGCAGCTTCTGGGGTGGAGAGACCCAGTACTTC.

This clonotype was found many times. The chain combines TRBV30 with TRBJ1-5, with no clear D. The CDR3 loop spans 12 amino acids. The germline V gene encodes CDR1 GTSNPN and CDR2 SVGIG (reference sequence). Deletions cut 0 bases from V and 5 bases from J, with 5 bases between. CDR3 sequence: CAWSVLDQPQHF. Written as DNA, the CDR3 is TGTGCCTGGAGTGTACTAGATCAGCCCCAGCATTTT.

V is TRBV9 and J is TRBJ1-2; D gene uncertain. This CDR3 comprises 13 residues. Trimming removed 2 bases from V and 6 bases from J, with 11 bases in between. Germline V gives CDR1 SGDLS, CDR2 YYNGEE. DNA of the CDR3: TGTGCCAGCAGCGTCCAGGACGCGAATGGCTACACCTTC. Its protein is CASSVQDANGYTF.

The chain combines TRBV7-2 with TRBJ2-7, with D perhaps TRBD1 (5 bases). The CDR3 spans 15 residues. Trimming left V 5 bases short and J 1 base short, with 15 bases between. Germline CDR1 is SGHTA and CDR2 is FQGNSA. The CDR3 here is CASSRPVAGSYEQYF. CDR3 bases: TGTGCCAGCAGCCGCCCCGTGGCAGGGTCCTACGAGCAGTACTTC. Full variable domain (outside the CDR3, taken from reference TRBV7-2 and TRBJ2-7): GAGVSQSPSNKVTEKGKDVELRCDPISGHTALYWYRQSLGQGLEFLIYFQGNSAPDKSGLPSDRFSAERTGGSVSTLTIQRTQQEDSAVYLCASSRPVAGSYEQYFGPGTRLTVT.